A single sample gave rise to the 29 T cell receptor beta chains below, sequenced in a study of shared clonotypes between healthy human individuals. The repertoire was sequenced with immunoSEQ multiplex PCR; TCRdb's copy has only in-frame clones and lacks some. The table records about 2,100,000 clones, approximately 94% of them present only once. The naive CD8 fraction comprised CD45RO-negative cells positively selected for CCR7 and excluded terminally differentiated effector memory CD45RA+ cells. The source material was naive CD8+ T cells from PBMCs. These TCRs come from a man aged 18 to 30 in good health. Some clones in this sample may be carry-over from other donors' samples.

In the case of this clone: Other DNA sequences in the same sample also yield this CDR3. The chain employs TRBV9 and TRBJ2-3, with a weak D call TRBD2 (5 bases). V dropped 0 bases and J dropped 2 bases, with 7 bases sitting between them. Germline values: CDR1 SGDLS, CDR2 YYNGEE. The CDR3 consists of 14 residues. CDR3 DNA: TGTGCCAGCAGCGTAGGAGACTACACAGATACGCAGTATTTT. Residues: CASSVGDYTDTQYF. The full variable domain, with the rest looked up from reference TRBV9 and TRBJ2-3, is DSGVTQTPKHLITATGQRVTLRCSPRSGDLSVYWYQQSLDQGLQFLIQYYNGEERAKGNILERFSAQQFPDLHSELNLSSLELGDSALYFCASSVGDYTDTQYFGPGTRLTVL.

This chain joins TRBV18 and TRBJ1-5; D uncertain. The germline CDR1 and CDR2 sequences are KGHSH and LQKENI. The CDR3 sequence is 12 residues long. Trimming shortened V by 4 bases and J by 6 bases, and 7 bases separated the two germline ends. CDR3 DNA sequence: TGTGCCAGCTCACGGGAAGGTCAGCCCCAGCATTTT. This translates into CASSREGQPQHF. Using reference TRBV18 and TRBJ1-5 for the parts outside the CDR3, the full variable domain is NAGVMQNPRHLVRRRGQEARLRCSPMKGHSHVYWYRQLPEEGLKFMVYLQKENIIDESGMPKERFSAEFPKEGPSILRIQQVVRGDSAAYFCASSREGQPQHFGDGTRLSIL.

In DNA, the CDR3 is TGTGCCAGCAGCTCACAAGACGGGACAGGCGGAGAGCAGTTCTTC. Amino acid sequence: CASSSQDGTGGEQFF. The chain is built from TRBV7-7 and TRBJ2-1, with 8 bases identical to TRBD1. The CDR3 is 15 amino acids. With V trimmed by 4 bases and J by 10 bases, 12 bases remained unmatched. Per germline, CDR1 SSHAT and CDR2 FNYEAQ (reference sequence).

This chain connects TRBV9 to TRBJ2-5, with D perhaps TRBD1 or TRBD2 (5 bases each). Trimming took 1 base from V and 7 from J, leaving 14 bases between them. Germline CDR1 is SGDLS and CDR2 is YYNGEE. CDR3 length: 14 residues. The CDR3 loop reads CASSVRDGIGTQYF. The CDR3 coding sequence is TGTGCCAGCAGCGTACGGGACGGCATCGGGACCCAGTACTTC. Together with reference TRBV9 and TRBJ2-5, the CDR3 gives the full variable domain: DSGVTQTPKHLITATGQRVTLRCSPRSGDLSVYWYQQSLDQGLQFLIQYYNGEERAKGNILERFSAQQFPDLHSELNLSSLELGDSALYFCASSVRDGIGTQYFGPGTRLLVL.

For the CDR3, the DNA is TGTGCCAGCAGTTTCCGGGAGCGCCCCTACGAGCAGTACTTC. Amino acid sequence: CASSFRERPYEQYF. The chain carries TRBV28 and TRBJ2-7, with D maybe TRBD2 (6 bases). This CDR3 has 14 residues. V lost 3 bases and J lost 2, with 11 bases in between. Looked up from germline, CDR1 is MDHEN and CDR2 is SYDVKM. Looking up the rest from reference TRBV28 and TRBJ2-7 gives the full variable domain: DVKVTQSSRYLVKRTGEKVFLECVQDMDHENMFWYRQDPGLGLRLIYFSYDVKMKEKGDIPEGYSVSREKKERFSLILESASTNQTSMYLCASSFRERPYEQYFGPGTRLTVT.

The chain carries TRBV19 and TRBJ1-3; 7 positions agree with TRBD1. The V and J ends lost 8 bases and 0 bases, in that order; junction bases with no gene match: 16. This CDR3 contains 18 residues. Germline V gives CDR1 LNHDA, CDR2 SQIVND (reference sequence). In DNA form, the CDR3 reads TGTGCCAGTTACGACCGGGACAGATCATCAAGCTCTGGAAACACCATATATTTT. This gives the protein CASYDRDRSSSSGNTIYF.

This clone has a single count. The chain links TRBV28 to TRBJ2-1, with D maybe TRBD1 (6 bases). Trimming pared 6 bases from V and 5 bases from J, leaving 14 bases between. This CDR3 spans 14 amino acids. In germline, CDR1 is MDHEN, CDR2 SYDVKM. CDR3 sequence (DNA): TGTGCCAGCAGGGCGGACAGCCTCAACAATGAGCAGTTCTTC. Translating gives CASRADSLNNEQFF.

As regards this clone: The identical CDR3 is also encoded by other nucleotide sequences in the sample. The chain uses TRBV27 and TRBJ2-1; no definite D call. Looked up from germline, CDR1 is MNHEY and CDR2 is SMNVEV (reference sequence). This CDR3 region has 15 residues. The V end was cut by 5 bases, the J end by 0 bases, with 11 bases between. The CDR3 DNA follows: TGTGCCAGCAGTCCACGAGCCTCCTCCTACAATGAGCAGTTCTTC. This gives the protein CASSPRASSYNEQFF.

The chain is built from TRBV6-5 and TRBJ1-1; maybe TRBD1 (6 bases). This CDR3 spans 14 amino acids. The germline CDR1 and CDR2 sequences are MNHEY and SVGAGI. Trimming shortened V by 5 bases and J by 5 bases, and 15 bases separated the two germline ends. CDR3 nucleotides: TGTGCCAGCAGTACCAGGGGCGTCGGGACTGAAGCTTTCTTT. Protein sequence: CASSTRGVGTEAFF.

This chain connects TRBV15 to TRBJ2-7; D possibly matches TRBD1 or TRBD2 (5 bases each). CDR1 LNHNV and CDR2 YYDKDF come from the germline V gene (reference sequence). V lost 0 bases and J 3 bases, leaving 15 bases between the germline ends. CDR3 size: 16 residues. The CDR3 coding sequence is TGTGCCACCAGCAGAGAGATTACCGGGGCGTACTACGAGCAGTACTTC. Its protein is CATSREITGAYYEQYF.

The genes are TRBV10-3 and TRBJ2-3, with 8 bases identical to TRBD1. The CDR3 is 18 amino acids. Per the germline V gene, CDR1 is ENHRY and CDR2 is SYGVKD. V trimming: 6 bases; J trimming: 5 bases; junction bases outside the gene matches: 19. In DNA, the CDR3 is TGTGCCATCAGGAAAGGGACAGGAACCTCACTTTCGGTAGATACGCAGTATTTT. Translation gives CAIRKGTGTSLSVDTQYF.

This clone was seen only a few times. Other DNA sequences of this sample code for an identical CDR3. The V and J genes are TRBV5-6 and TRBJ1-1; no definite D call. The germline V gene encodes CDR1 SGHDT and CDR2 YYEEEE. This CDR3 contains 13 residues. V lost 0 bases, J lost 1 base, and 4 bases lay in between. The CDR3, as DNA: TGTGCCAGCAGCTTGGTCAGGAACACTGAAGCTTTCTTT. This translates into CASSLVRNTEAFF.

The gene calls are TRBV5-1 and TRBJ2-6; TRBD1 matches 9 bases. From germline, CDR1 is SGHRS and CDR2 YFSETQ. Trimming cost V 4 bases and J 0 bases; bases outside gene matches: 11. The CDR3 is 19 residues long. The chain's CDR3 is CASSTTGGETLSGANVLTF. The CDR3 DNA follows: TGCGCCAGCAGCACGACAGGGGGGGAAACCCTCTCTGGGGCCAACGTCCTGACTTTC.

Here the CDR3 reads CASSLTSRETQYF. In DNA, the CDR3 is TGTGCCAGCAGTTTGACTAGCAGAGAGACCCAGTACTTC. The V and J genes are TRBV28 and TRBJ2-5; 7 positions agree with TRBD2. The ends lost 3 bases at V and 4 bases at J; junction bases unmatched: 2. Germline V lookup: CDR1 MDHEN, CDR2 SYDVKM. CDR3 length equals 13 residues.

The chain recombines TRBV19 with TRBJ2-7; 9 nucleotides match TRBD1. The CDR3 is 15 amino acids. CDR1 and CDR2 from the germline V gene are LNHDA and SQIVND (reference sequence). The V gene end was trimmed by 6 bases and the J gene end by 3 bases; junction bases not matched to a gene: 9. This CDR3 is CASSRDRDPLYEQYF. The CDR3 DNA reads TGTGCCAGTAGCAGGGACAGGGATCCACTCTACGAGCAGTACTTC.

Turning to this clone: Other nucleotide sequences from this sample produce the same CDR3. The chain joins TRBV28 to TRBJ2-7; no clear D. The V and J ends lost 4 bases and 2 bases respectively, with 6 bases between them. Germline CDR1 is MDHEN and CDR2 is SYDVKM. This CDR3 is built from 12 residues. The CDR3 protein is CASSSPAYEQYF. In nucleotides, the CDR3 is TGTGCCAGCAGTTCCCCTGCCTACGAGCAGTACTTC.

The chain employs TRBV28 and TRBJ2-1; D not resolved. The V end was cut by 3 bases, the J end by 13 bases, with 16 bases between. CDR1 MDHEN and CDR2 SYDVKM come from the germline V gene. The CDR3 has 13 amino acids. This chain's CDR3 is CASSFFVLPRQFF. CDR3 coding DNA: TGTGCCAGCAGTTTTTTCGTGCTTCCCCGCCAGTTCTTC.

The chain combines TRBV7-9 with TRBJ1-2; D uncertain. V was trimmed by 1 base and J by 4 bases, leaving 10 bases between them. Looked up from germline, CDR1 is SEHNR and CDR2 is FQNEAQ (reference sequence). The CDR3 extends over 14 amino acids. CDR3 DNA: TGTGCCAGCAGCTTAGGTCACCCTGCCTATGGCTACACCTTC. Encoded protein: CASSLGHPAYGYTF. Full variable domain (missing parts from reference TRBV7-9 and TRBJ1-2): DTGVSQNPRHKITKRGQNVTFRCDPISEHNRLYWYRQTLGQGPEFLTYFQNEAQLEKSRLLSDRFSAERPKGSFSTLEIQRTEQGDSAMYLCASSLGHPAYGYTFGSGTRLTVV.

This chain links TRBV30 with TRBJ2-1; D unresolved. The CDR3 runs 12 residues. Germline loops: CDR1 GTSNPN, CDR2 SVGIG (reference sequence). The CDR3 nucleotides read TGTTCTTTAGTTCCCGCCTACAATGAGCAGTTCTTC. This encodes CSLVPAYNEQFF.

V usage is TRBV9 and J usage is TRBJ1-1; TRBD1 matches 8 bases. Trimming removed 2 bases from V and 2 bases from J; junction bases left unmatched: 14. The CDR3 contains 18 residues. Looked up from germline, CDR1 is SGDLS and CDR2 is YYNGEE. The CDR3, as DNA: TGTGCCAGCAGCGTCGGGGGTGGGGACAGGCCAATAAACACTGAAGCTTTCTTT. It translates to CASSVGGGDRPINTEAFF.

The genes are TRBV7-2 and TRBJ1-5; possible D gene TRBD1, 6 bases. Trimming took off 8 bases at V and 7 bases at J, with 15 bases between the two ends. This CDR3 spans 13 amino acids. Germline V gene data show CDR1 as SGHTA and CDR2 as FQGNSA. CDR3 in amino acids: CASGTGFRQPQHF. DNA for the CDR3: TGTGCCAGCGGCACAGGGTTTCGGCAGCCCCAGCATTTT.

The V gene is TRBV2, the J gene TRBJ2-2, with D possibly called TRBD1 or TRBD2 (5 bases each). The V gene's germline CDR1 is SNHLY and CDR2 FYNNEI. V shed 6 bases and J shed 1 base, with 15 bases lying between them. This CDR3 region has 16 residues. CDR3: CASSPGRGQNTGELFF. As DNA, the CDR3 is TGTGCCAGCAGCCCGGGGCGCGGTCAGAACACCGGGGAGCTGTTTTTT.

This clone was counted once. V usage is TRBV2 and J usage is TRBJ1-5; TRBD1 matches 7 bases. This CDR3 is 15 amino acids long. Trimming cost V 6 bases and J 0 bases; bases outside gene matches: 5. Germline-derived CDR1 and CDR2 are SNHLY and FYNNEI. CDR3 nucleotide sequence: TGTGCCAGCAGGACTACAGGGGATAGCAATCAGCCCCAGCATTTT. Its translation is CASRTTGDSNQPQHF.

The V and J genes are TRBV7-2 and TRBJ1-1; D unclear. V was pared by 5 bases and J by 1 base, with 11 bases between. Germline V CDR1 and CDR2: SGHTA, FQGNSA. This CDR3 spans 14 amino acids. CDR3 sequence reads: CASSQVGRNTEAFF. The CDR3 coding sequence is TGTGCCAGCAGCCAAGTGGGCAGGAACACTGAAGCTTTCTTT.

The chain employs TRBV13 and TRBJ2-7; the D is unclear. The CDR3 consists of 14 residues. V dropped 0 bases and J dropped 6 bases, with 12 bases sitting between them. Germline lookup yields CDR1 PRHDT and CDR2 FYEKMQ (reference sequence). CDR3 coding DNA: TGTGCCAGCAGCTTAGGGACCCGGCGGCCCGAGCAGTACTTC. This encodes CASSLGTRRPEQYF.

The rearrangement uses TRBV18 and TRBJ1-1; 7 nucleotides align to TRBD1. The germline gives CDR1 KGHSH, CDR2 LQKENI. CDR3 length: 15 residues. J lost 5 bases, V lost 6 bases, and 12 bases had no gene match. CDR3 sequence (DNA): TGTGCCAGCTCGCGACTACAGGGGAGGGAAACTGAAGCTTTCTTT. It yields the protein CASSRLQGRETEAFF.

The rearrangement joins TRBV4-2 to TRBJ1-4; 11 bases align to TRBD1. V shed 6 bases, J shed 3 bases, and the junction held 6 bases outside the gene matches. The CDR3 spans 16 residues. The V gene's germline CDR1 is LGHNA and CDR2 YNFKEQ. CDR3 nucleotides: TGTGCCAGCAGACCCGGGACAGGGGGTGCTAATGAAAAACTGTTTTTT. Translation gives CASRPGTGGANEKLFF.

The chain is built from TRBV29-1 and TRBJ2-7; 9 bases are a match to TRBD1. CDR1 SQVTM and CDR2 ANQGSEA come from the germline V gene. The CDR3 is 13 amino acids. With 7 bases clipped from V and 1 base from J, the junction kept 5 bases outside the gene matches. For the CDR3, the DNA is TGCAGCGGTGGGGGGACAGGGTCCTACGAGCAGTACTTC. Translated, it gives CSGGGTGSYEQYF.

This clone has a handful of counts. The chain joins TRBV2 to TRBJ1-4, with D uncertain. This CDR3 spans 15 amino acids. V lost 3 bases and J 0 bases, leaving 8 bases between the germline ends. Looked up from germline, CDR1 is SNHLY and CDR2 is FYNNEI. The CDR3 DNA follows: TGTGCCAGCAGTGACCTTCCCGCAACTAATGAAAAACTGTTTTTT. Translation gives CASSDLPATNEKLFF.